This is a list of T cell receptor beta chains from one sample in a study of OX40 agonist ivuxolimab in advanced cancers. Using immunoSEQ multiplex PCR, the repertoire was profiled, and TCRdb retains in-frame clones only, with some absent. The sample includes around 71,000 clones, around 80% of them seen just once. The source material was CD4+ or CD8+ T cells sorted from blood, sampled in a trial of the OX40 agonist ivuxolimab. All receptors derive from an adult with an advanced solid tumor such as melanoma, head and neck, liver or kidney cancer. The CDR3 runs from the conserved cysteine through the conserved F or W. Each record gives: clone size, D gene, V gene, J gene, CDR3 protein, CDR3 DNA. D genes are given only for firm matches. Only some rows state a clone size, as once, few, many or a class for expanded clones.

>NA|TRBD2|TRBV9|TRBJ2-2
CASSATGGDHSELFF
TGTGCCAGCAGCGCCACCGGGGGGGATCATTCGGAGCTGTTTTTT
>NA|NA|TRBV6-4|TRBJ2-3
CASRKSPGSDTQYF
TGTGCCAGCAGGAAATCGCCGGGTTCCGATACGCAGTATTTT
>NA|TRBD2|TRBV9|TRBJ2-1
CASSVQAGSYNEQFF
TGTGCCAGCAGCGTCCAAGCGGGGTCCTACAATGAGCAGTTCTTC
>once|TRBD2|TRBV14|TRBJ2-3
CASSLLAGGSPQYF
TGTGCCAGCAGCCTCTTAGCGGGGGGGTCGCCGCAGTATTTT
>NA|TRBD1|TRBV5-6|TRBJ1-2
CASSPTGTYYGYTF
TGTGCCAGCAGCCCGACAGGGACCTACTATGGCTACACCTTC
>NA|NA|TRBV19|TRBJ2-1
CASIGRGITNEQFF
TGTGCCAGTATTGGCAGGGGAATCACGAATGAGCAGTTCTTC
>once|TRBD1|TRBV19|TRBJ2-7
CASSTDRGISYEQYF
TGTGCCAGTAGTACGGACAGGGGAATCTCCTACGAGCAGTACTTC
>once|TRBD1|TRBV27|TRBJ2-1
CASSRLGQGTYNEQFF
TGTGCCAGCAGTCGACTCGGACAGGGGACCTACAATGAGCAGTTCTTC
>NA|NA|TRBV28|TRBJ1-5
CASSFGGVGYQPQHF
TGTGCCAGCAGTTTCGGGGGCGTCGGGTATCAGCCCCAGCATTTT
>few|TRBD1|TRBV5-1|TRBJ1-3
CASSMLGQLNSGNTIYF
TGCGCCAGCAGTATGCTGGGACAGTTAAACTCTGGAAACACCATATATTTT
>NA|TRBD2|TRBV7-2|TRBJ2-7
CASSSHRTSGTSSYEQYF
TGTGCCAGCAGCTCCCACCGGACTAGCGGGACTAGCTCCTACGAGCAGTACTTC
>NA|NA|TRBV2|TRBJ1-3
CASSAFSLGSGNTIYF
TGTGCCAGCAGCGCTTTCTCCCTAGGTAGTGGAAACACCATATATTTT
>NA|NA|TRBV19|TRBJ1-2
CAIPLVGYTF
TGTGCCATACCGTTGGTGGGCTACACCTTC
>NA|NA|TRBV30|TRBJ2-7
CAWSLDGAYEQYF
TGTGCCTGGAGTCTAGATGGGGCTTACGAGCAGTACTTC
>NA|TRBD2|TRBV5-1|TRBJ2-7
CASSSLAGGNYEQYF
TGCGCCAGCAGCTCACTAGCGGGAGGGAATTACGAGCAGTACTTC
>NA|NA|TRBV7-9|TRBJ2-2
CASRARSPGELFF
TGTGCCAGCAGAGCCCGTTCTCCCGGGGAGCTGTTTTTT
>NA|TRBD2|TRBV7-2|TRBJ2-2
CASKIAGADTGELFF
TGTGCCAGCAAAATCGCGGGAGCTGACACCGGGGAGCTGTTTTTT
>few|NA|TRBV19|TRBJ1-4
CASSIVGQGENEKLFF
TGTGCCAGTAGTATTGTGGGGCAGGGCGAGAATGAAAAACTGTTTTTT
>NA|NA|TRBV5-4|TRBJ1-1
CASSLDRFTVNTEAFF
TGTGCCAGCAGCTTGGACAGGTTTACGGTGAACACTGAAGCTTTCTTT
>few|NA|TRBV9|TRBJ1-1
CASSVSYAKNTEAFF
TGTGCCAGCAGCGTAAGTTATGCGAAGAACACTGAAGCTTTCTTT
>few|NA|TRBV6-1|TRBJ2-7
CASSETLASYEQYF
TGTGCCAGCAGTGAGACACTTGCCTCCTACGAGCAGTACTTC
>NA|NA|TRBV20-1|TRBJ1-2
CSADVGYGYTF
TGCAGTGCAGACGTTGGCTATGGCTACACCTTC
>NA|NA|TRBV6-1|TRBJ2-5
CASARGSEETQYF
TGTGCCAGCGCGCGCGGATCGGAGGAGACCCAGTACTTC
>NA|NA|TRBV6-1|TRBJ2-6
CASSEYGQGRGANVLTF
TGTGCCAGCAGTGAATACGGGCAGGGTCGAGGGGCCAACGTCCTGACTTTC
>NA|NA|TRBV4-1|TRBJ2-7
CASSLQPSGNSYEQYF
TGCGCCAGCAGCCTCCAGCCCAGCGGCAACTCCTACGAGCAGTACTTC
>NA|NA|TRBV12-2|TRBJ1-5
CASRLALRPGRGQPQHF
TGTGCAAGTCGCTTAGCGTTAAGGCCAGGGCGGGGTCAGCCCCAGCATTTT
>NA|NA|TRBV28|TRBJ1-2
CASIAANYGYTF
TGTGCCAGCATTGCCGCTAACTATGGCTACACCTTC
>NA|NA|TRBV6-1|TRBJ1-1
CASSEWTNTEAFF
TGTGCCAGCAGTGAATGGACGAACACTGAAGCTTTCTTT
>NA|NA|TRBV9|TRBJ2-5
CASSVGRRGGGQETQYF
TGTGCCAGCAGCGTAGGAAGGCGGGGCGGCGGCCAAGAGACCCAGTACTTC
>NA|TRBD1|TRBV28|TRBJ1-1
CASSTPGGDTEAFF
TGTGCCAGCAGTACCCCAGGGGGGGACACTGAAGCTTTCTTT
>many|NA|TRBV14|TRBJ1-1
CASSQEGGDTEAFF
TGTGCCAGCAGCCAAGAGGGGGGAGACACTGAAGCTTTCTTT
>NA|NA|TRBV6-5|TRBJ1-1
CASSDRDSTEAFF
TGTGCCAGCAGTGACCGGGATAGCACTGAAGCTTTCTTT
>NA|TRBD2|TRBV2|TRBJ2-7
CASSEERLAGYYEQYF
TGTGCCAGCAGTGAAGAGCGGCTAGCGGGGTACTACGAGCAGTACTTC
>NA|TRBD1|TRBV16|TRBJ1-1
CASSQYQGGLLMNTEAFF
TGTGCCAGCAGCCAATATCAGGGGGGACTCCTAATGAACACTGAAGCTTTCTTT
>NA|TRBD2|TRBV5-1|TRBJ2-7
CASSPRGGATYEQYF
TGCGCCAGCAGCCCTCGGGGGGGGGCAACCTACGAGCAGTACTTC
>NA|TRBD1|TRBV7-6|TRBJ1-3
CASSLGAEGQGTGNTIYF
TGTGCCAGCAGCTTAGGGGCGGAGGGACAGGGGACTGGAAACACCATATATTTT
>NA|TRBD1|TRBV7-2|TRBJ2-7
CASSPQYRGNEQYF
TGTGCCAGCAGCCCGCAATACAGGGGGAACGAGCAGTACTTC
>NA|TRBD2|TRBV5-1|TRBJ2-5
CASSFTHLGGGETQYF
TGCGCCAGCAGCTTCACACACCTGGGGGGGGGAGAGACCCAGTACTTC
>NA|NA|TRBV25-1|TRBJ2-1
CASSFLDRSNEQFF
TGTGCCAGCAGTTTTCTAGACAGGTCCAATGAGCAGTTCTTC
>few|TRBD2|TRBV11-2|TRBJ2-7
CASSLGGSVREQYF
TGTGCCAGCAGCTTAGGCGGGAGTGTTCGAGAGCAGTACTTC